Sequencing of this T cell receptor beta chain was carried out in a study of blood T cell repertoires in COVID-19. Looking at the study overall: The United States, Italy and Spain were the sources of the acute and convalescent COVID-19 samples.

The J segment lost 2 bases and the V segment lost 5 bases, leaving 8 bases of the junction unmatched. The CDR3 is made up of 15 amino acids. Germline assignment: CDR1 SGHTA and CDR2 FQGNSA. Original processing notes: Using reference gene primer amplification, nucleated cell counts were estimated. Method: immunoSEQ multiplex PCR; TCRdb's copy keeps in-frame clones and lacks some. V, J and clone size are taken as reported in that table, and D and trimming were inferred from the DNA itself. This table has roughly 100,000 clones, approximately 69% appearing once. The TCR originated in a man at least 80 years old with acute or convalescent COVID-19. The specimen sequenced was peripheral blood. V and J are TRBV7-2 and TRBJ2-7; 8 bases are shared with TRBD2. The CDR3 sequence is CASSPSGGGTYEQYF. The CDR3, as DNA: TGTGCCAGCAGCCCCTCCGGCGGGGGGACCTACGAGCAGTACTTC.